Listed here are 20 T cell receptor beta chains from one sample, sequenced in a study of T cell repertoires in cytomegalovirus infection. TCRdb analysed the reads with MiXCR anew, one entry per CDR3 protein. Here the sample spans around 500,000 distinct CDR3 sequences, about 42% being singletons. No antigen has been assigned to these receptors. The sequencing used cultured PBMCs, collected from culture after CMV antigen stimulation. The receptors were sampled from a human donor in good health (CMV status not recorded). Some clones in this sample may be carry-over from other donors' samples.

This chain joins TRBV6-8 and TRBJ1-6; D is ambiguous. The length of the CDR3 is 15 residues. V lost 2 bases, J lost 10 bases, and 15 bases lay in between. Germline V gene sequence: CDR1 MNHGY, CDR2 SAAAGT. This CDR3 reads CASSYGPGRWSPLHF. The CDR3 nucleotides read TGTGCCAGCAGTTACGGGCCGGGAAGGTGGTCACCCCTCCACTTT.

This clonotype was found a few times. V is TRBV6-2 or TRBV6-3 and J is TRBJ2-1; D unresolved. Germline CDR1 reads MNHEY; CDR2 reads SVGEGT. This CDR3 has 16 amino acids. V was clipped by 0 bases and J by 4 bases, with 13 bases between them. CDR3: CASSYSLRPLYNEQFF. CDR3 nucleotide sequence: TGTGCCAGCAGTTACTCGCTCAGGCCACTTTACAATGAGCAGTTCTTC.

This clonotype was observed a single time. This sequence joins TRBV6-5 and TRBJ2-7; D is unresolved. This CDR3 region has 11 residues. V was pared by 6 bases and J by 4 bases, with 7 bases between. Germline lookup yields CDR1 MNHEY and CDR2 SVGAGI. In DNA form, the CDR3 reads TGTGCCAGCAGAAAAAAGTACGAGCAGTACTTC. This codes for CASRKKYEQYF.

In its sample, this clonotype was seen a few times. This CDR3 is CASSQGEADIQYF. The CDR3 DNA reads TGTGCCAGCAGTCAGGGCGAAGCGGACATTCAGTACTTC. V is TRBV7-2 and J is TRBJ2-4; D tentatively reads TRBD1 or TRBD2 (5 bases each). This CDR3 has 13 residues. The ends were cut back, 6 bases at V and 8 bases at J, with 14 bases in the middle. Germline-derived CDR1 and CDR2 are SGHTA and FQGNSA.

The chain employs TRBV12-5 and TRBJ2-5; no clear D. The length of the CDR3 is 12 residues. Trimming cost V 6 bases and J 11 bases, with 16 bases left between them. In germline, CDR1 is LGHNT, CDR2 FRNRAP. For the CDR3, the DNA is TGTGCTAGTGGCCCACCTAACCTCCATCAGTACTTC. Protein sequence: CASGPPNLHQYF.

This clonotype was detected once. This rearrangement joins TRBV7-7 to TRBJ2-7; D unresolved. From germline, CDR1 is SSHAT and CDR2 FNYEAQ (reference sequence). V dropped 2 bases and J dropped 5 bases, with 13 bases sitting between them. The CDR3 has 14 residues. CDR3 sequence: CASSLTPGVDEQYF. The CDR3 nucleotides are TGTGCCAGCAGCTTAACTCCCGGAGTTGACGAGCAGTACTTC.

This clonotype has only a few counts. The chain combines TRBV11-2 with TRBJ2-7, with D unresolved. From germline, CDR1 is SGHAT and CDR2 FQNNGV. V was shortened by 0 bases and J by 2 bases, with 11 bases between the two germline ends. The CDR3 spans 15 residues. The CDR3 sequence is CASSLDGRRAYEQYF. CDR3 coding DNA: TGTGCCAGCAGCTTAGATGGCAGAAGAGCCTACGAGCAGTACTTC.

J is TRBJ2-2 and V is TRBV6-6, with a tentative D call TRBD2 (6 bases). Germline V gives CDR1 MNHNY, CDR2 SVGAGI (reference sequence). The length of the CDR3 is 15 residues. Trimming took off 2 bases at V and 2 bases at J, with 9 bases between the two ends. The CDR3 DNA reads TGTGCCAGCAGTTACAGGACTATCAACACCGGGGAGCTGTTTTTT. Translating gives CASSYRTINTGELFF.

The chain joins TRBV10-3 to TRBJ2-5, with 10 positions matching TRBD1. Germline values: CDR1 ENHRY, CDR2 SYGVKD. J was trimmed by 1 base and V by 6 bases; bases with no gene match: 5. There are 15 residues in the CDR3. CDR3 residues: CAIRDRDRGQETQYF. The CDR3 nucleotides read TGTGCCATCAGGGATCGGGACAGGGGCCAAGAGACCCAGTACTTC.

V and J are TRBV7-2 and TRBJ2-3; 12 nucleotides match TRBD2. Germline lookup yields CDR1 SGHTA and CDR2 FQGNSA. The V gene end was trimmed by 5 bases and the J gene end by 6 bases; junction bases not matched to a gene: 12. The CDR3 consists of 17 residues. CDR3 protein: CASSILGLAGPQDTQYF. In DNA form, the CDR3 reads TGTGCCAGCAGCATCCTTGGACTAGCGGGACCCCAGGATACGCAGTATTTT.

In this sample, this clonotype turned up a few times. The rearrangement links TRBV7-4 to TRBJ2-2, with D possibly TRBD1 on 5 matching bases. V gave up 1 base and J gave up 4 bases, with 10 bases separating them. This CDR3 contains 15 residues. The germline V gene has CDR1 SGHVT and CDR2 SQSDAQ. The CDR3 loop is CASSLVQVGTGELFF. The CDR3, as DNA: TGTGCCAGCAGCTTAGTACAGGTCGGCACCGGGGAGCTGTTTTTT.

This clonotype occurred a few times. This chain joins TRBV15 and TRBJ2-7; tentatively, D is TRBD2 (7 bases). Deletions cut 0 bases from V and 0 bases from J, with 12 bases between. Germline lookup yields CDR1 LNHNV and CDR2 YYDKDF (reference sequence). The CDR3 runs 16 residues. The CDR3 loop reads CATSRESGTSSYEQYF. Here the CDR3 DNA reads TGTGCCACCAGCAGAGAAAGCGGGACAAGCTCCTACGAGCAGTACTTC.

J is TRBJ2-1 and V is TRBV7-8; 7 positions agree with TRBD2. This CDR3 comprises 14 residues. The germline gives CDR1 SGHVS, CDR2 FQNEAQ. Trimming removed 7 bases from V and 4 bases from J; junction bases left unmatched: 7. CDR3 DNA: TGTGCCAGCACCGTTGGCGGGAGTTACAATGAGCAGTTCTTC. Translated, it gives CASTVGGSYNEQFF. The variable domain in full, completed from reference TRBV7-8 and TRBJ2-1, reads GAGVSQSPRYKVAKRGQDVALRCDPISGHVSLFWYQQALGQGPEFLTYFQNEAQLDKSGLPSDRFFAERPEGSVSTLKIQRTQQEDSAVYLCASTVGGSYNEQFFGPGTRLTVL.

The chain uses TRBV7-9 and TRBJ2-7; perhaps TRBD2 as D (5 bases). The CDR3 extends over 14 amino acids. The V gene's germline CDR1 is SEHNR and CDR2 FQNEAQ (reference sequence). Trimming pared 4 bases from V and 0 bases from J, leaving 10 bases between. Here the CDR3 reads CASSSFGSSYEQYF. The CDR3 bases are TGTGCCAGCAGCTCCTTTGGGAGCTCCTACGAGCAGTACTTC.

This clonotype was seen more than once but under ten times. This chain links TRBV11-2 with TRBJ2-1, with 9 bases fitting TRBD1. This CDR3 has 18 amino acids. With 4 bases clipped from V and 6 bases from J, the junction kept 16 bases outside the gene matches. Germline V lookup: CDR1 SGHAT, CDR2 FQNNGV. As DNA, the CDR3 is TGTGCCAGCAGCTCCGAGTCTCCGCGGGACAGGGCCCTCAATGAGCAGTTCTTC. It is translated as CASSSESPRDRALNEQFF.

V is TRBV7-9 and J is TRBJ2-5; TRBD1 matches at 9 bases. CDR3 length equals 14 residues. Germline V gives CDR1 SEHNR, CDR2 FQNEAQ (reference sequence). Trimming at V came to 3 bases and at J to 4 bases, leaving 3 bases not matched to a gene. CDR3 bases: TGTGCCAGCAGCTTGCGGACAGGGGTAGAGACCCAGTACTTC. Translated: CASSLRTGVETQYF.

This clonotype has only one observation. The genes are TRBV7-9 and TRBJ2-2, with 8 positions matching TRBD2. Germline CDR1 is SEHNR and CDR2 is FQNEAQ (reference sequence). J was trimmed by 6 bases and V by 3 bases; bases with no gene match: 12. The CDR3 is 17 residues long. The CDR3 loop is CASSFGGRTGISGELFF. For the CDR3, the DNA is TGTGCCAGCAGCTTCGGCGGGAGGACGGGGATCTCCGGGGAGCTGTTTTTT.

This clonotype appeared a few times. The genes are TRBV6-2 or TRBV6-3 and TRBJ2-2; TRBD2 matches at 11 bases. The germline gives CDR1 MNHEY, CDR2 SVGEGT. Trimming cost V 6 bases and J 2 bases; bases outside gene matches: 5. The CDR3 is made up of 16 amino acids. The CDR3 protein is CASSRGTSGNTGELFF. The CDR3 bases are TGTGCCAGCAGCCGGGGGACTAGCGGAAACACCGGGGAGCTGTTTTTT.

This clonotype was detected a few times. This CDR3 is CASSFAGSNSPLHF. The CDR3 coding sequence is TGTGCCAGCAGTTTTGCAGGGTCTAATTCACCCCTCCACTTT. The rearrangement links TRBV12-3 or TRBV12-4 to TRBJ1-6; TRBD1 might be the D (5 bases). V lost 3 bases and J lost 6, with 9 bases in between. The CDR3 spans 14 residues.

This clonotype was observed at least ten times. The chain is built from TRBV7-2 and TRBJ2-3; 10 nucleotides line up with TRBD1. V shed 3 bases and J 3 bases; nucleotides not matched to a gene: 0. This CDR3 spans 14 amino acids. Germline V CDR1 and CDR2: SGHTA, FQGNSA. CDR3 region: CASSLDRGTDTQYF. CDR3 in DNA: TGTGCCAGCAGCTTGGACAGGGGGACAGATACGCAGTATTTT.